These T cell receptor beta chains were read from a single sample in a study of shared T cell receptors in the human thymus. Measured with immunoSEQ multiplex PCR; TCRdb has only the in-frame clones, and not every one. The sample includes under 450,000 clones, around 93% of them seen just once. Sequencing was carried out using thymocytes. The source is a human donor. Each CDR3 is given with its conserved first and last residue. The order of the fields is CDR3 protein, CDR3 DNA, clone size, V gene, J gene, D gene. A D gene is named only where the DNA matches it firmly. Part of the rows lack a size; the others show once, few, many or a class for expanded clones.

CASSIGGTGDGRPYEQYF	TGTGCCAGTAGTATAGGAGGGACAGGGGACGGGAGGCCCTACGAGCAGTACTTC	once	TRBV19	TRBJ2-7	TRBD1
CATSRDRGRAYEQYF	TGTGCCACCAGCAGAGATCGGGGGAGGGCCTACGAGCAGTACTTC	NA	TRBV15	TRBJ2-7	TRBD2
CASSLFPRGRNGWSTEAFF	TGTGCCAGCAGTTTATTCCCTCGGGGGAGAAATGGTTGGAGCACTGAAGCTTTCTTT	NA	TRBV27	TRBJ1-1	NA
CASRIAGGRSYEQYF	TGTGCCAGCAGAATAGCGGGAGGGCGCTCCTACGAGCAGTACTTC	NA	TRBV7-8	TRBJ2-7	TRBD2
CASSCTGGADYGYTF	TGTGCCAGCAGCTGCACAGGGGGCGCGGACTATGGCTACACCTTC	once	TRBV6-5	TRBJ1-2	TRBD1
CASSHPDSYEQYF	TGCGCCAGCAGCCACCCAGACTCCTACGAGCAGTACTTC	NA	TRBV4-1	TRBJ2-7	NA
CASSLSGDRRLSTDTQYF	TGTGCCAGCAGTTTATCGGGGGACAGGAGACTTAGCACAGATACGCAGTATTTT	NA	TRBV27	TRBJ2-3	TRBD1
CASSLSRWGRSDYEQYF	TGTGCCAGCAGTTTATCACGCTGGGGGCGGAGTGACTACGAGCAGTACTTC	NA	TRBV28	TRBJ2-7	NA
CASSPPRQGANEKLFF	TGTGCCAGCAGCCCCCCAAGACAGGGAGCTAATGAAAAACTGTTTTTT	NA	TRBV27	TRBJ1-4	TRBD1
CSASFHEQYF	TGCAGTGCTAGTTTCCACGAGCAGTACTTC	NA	TRBV20-1	TRBJ2-7	NA
CASSFGGRASCYNEQFF	TGTGCCAGCAGCTTTGGAGGGAGGGCCTCTTGCTACAATGAGCAGTTCTTC	few	TRBV5-4	TRBJ2-1	TRBD2